This paragraph reports one T cell receptor beta chain. Its antigen is currently unknown. These data originate in a study of T cell clonotyping in hematopoietic cell transplantation. Sequenced by immunoSEQ multiplex PCR; TCRdb stores in-frame clones only, minus some. Among approximately 11,000 clones listed, roughly 90% were seen once. Trimming took 8 bases from V and 0 from J; bases not matched to a gene: 8. The CDR3 spans 16 residues. The V gene's germline CDR1 is MNHEY and CDR2 SMNVEV (reference sequence). Study-wide results and caveats: Cells were unsorted, so CD4 and CD8 contributions were not separated. Pathologically expanded recipient clonotypes increased progressively from day 30 to day 180 as diversity fell.

V usage is TRBV27 and J usage is TRBJ1-4; 8 bases map to TRBD1. The receptor comes from a woman aged 45 to 65 in good health. Some clones in this sample may be carry-over from other donors' samples. The source material was peripheral blood mononuclear cells. CDR3 loop: CASRDRSIATNEKLFF. CDR3 in DNA: TGTGCCAGCCGGGACAGGTCTATTGCAACTAATGAAAAACTGTTTTTT.